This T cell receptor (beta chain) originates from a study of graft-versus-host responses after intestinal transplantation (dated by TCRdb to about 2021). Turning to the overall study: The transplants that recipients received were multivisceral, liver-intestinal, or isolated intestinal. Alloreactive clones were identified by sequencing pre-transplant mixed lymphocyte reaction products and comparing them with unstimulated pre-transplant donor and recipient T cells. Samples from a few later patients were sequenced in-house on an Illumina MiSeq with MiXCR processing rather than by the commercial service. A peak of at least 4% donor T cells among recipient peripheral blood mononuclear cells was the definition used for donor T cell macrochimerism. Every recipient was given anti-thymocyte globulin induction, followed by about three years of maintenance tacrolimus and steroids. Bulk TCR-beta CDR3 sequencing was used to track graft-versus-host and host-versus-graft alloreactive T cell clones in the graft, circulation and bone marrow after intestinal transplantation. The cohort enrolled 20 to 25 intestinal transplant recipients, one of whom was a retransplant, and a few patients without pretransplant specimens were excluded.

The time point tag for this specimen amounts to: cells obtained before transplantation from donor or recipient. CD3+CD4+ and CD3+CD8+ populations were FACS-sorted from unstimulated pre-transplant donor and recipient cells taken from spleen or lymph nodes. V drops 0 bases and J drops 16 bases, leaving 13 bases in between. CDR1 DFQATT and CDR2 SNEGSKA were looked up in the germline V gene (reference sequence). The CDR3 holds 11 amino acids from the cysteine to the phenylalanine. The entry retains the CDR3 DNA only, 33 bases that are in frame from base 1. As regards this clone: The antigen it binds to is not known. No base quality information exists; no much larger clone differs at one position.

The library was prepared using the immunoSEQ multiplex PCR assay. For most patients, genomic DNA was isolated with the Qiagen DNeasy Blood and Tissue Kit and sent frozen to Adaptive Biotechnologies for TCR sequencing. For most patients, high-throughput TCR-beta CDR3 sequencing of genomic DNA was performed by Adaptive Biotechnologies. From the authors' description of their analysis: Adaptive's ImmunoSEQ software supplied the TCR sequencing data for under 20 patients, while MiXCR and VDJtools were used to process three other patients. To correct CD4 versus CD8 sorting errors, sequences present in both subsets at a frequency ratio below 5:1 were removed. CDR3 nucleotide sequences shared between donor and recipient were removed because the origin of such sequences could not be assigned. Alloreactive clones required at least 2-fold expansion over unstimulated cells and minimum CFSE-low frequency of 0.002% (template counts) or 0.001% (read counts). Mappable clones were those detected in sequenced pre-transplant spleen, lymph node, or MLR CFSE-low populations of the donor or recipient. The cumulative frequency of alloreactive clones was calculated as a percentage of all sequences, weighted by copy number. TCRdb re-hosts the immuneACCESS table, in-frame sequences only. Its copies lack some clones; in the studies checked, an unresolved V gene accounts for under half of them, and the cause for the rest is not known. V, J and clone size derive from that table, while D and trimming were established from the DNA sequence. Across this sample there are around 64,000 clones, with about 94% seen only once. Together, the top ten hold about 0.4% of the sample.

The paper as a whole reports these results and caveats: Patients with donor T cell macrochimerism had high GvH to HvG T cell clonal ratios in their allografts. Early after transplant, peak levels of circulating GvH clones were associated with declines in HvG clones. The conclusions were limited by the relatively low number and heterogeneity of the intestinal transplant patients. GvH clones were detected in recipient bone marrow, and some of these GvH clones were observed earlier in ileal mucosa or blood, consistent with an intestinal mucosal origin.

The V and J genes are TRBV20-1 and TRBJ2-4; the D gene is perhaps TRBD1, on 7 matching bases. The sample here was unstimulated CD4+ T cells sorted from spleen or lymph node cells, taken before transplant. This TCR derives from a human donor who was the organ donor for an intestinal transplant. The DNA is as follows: TGCAGTGCTAGAGATGGGGGGACAGCCTACTTC. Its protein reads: CSARDGGTAYF.